This passage covers 14 T cell receptor beta chains from one sample sequenced in a study of T-cell reconstitution after alpha-beta-depleted transplantation in children. Unique molecular identifiers were built into the TCRbeta library. TCRdb recomputed calls from the PCR reads with MiXCR, one row per CDR3 protein. This table has about 420,000 distinct CDR3 sequences, 15% to 20% appearing once. Sequences were derived from PBMCs, mostly from graft donor cells, sampled 360 days after TCRalphabeta/CD19-depleted stem cell transplant. The receptors stem from a boy less than two years old who had a stem cell transplant for Wiskott-Aldrich syndrome, so the T cells may come from the graft donor.

This clonotype was counted a few times. This chain connects TRBV12-3 or TRBV12-4 to TRBJ2-4; the match to TRBD1 covers 10 bases. CDR3 length: 13 residues. The V gene end was trimmed by 2 bases and the J gene end by 9 bases; junction bases not matched to a gene: 1. This chain's CDR3 is CASSLRTGGIQYF. In DNA, the CDR3 is TGTGCCAGCAGTTTAAGGACAGGGGGCATTCAGTACTTC.

This rearrangement joins TRBV20-1 to TRBJ2-1; D tentatively reads TRBD1 or TRBD2 (5 bases each). The V end was cut by 1 base, the J end by 10 bases, with 17 bases between. Germline lookup yields CDR1 DFQATT and CDR2 SNEGSKA (reference sequence). The CDR3 totals 14 residues. CDR3 protein: CSARVPASWGEQFF. For the CDR3, the DNA is TGCAGTGCTAGAGTTCCGGCCTCTTGGGGGGAGCAGTTCTTC.

This clonotype turned up a few times. The chain uses TRBV12-3 or TRBV12-4 and TRBJ2-7; 9 bases align to TRBD1. The CDR3 is 13 residues long. V was pared by 8 bases and J by 3 bases, with 5 bases of the junction left unmatched. CDR3 region: CASGGQGFYEQYF. In DNA form, the CDR3 reads TGTGCCAGCGGGGGACAGGGTTTCTACGAGCAGTACTTC.

This clonotype showed up just a few times. This chain links TRBV29-1 with TRBJ2-1, with D perhaps matching TRBD2 (5 bases). V was trimmed by 7 bases and J by 6 bases, leaving 7 bases between them. Germline lookup yields CDR1 SQVTM and CDR2 ANQGSEA. CDR3 length: 10 residues. This CDR3 is CSGGLNEQFF. The CDR3 DNA follows: TGCAGCGGTGGACTCAATGAGCAGTTCTTC.

This clonotype has more than one count but fewer than ten. This chain connects TRBV12-3 or TRBV12-4 to TRBJ2-7, with 7 bases identical to TRBD2. V gave up 8 bases and J gave up 3 bases; unmatched junction bases: 4. The CDR3 is 12 amino acids. The chain's CDR3 is CASGGGSYEQYF. The CDR3 coding sequence is TGTGCCAGCGGTGGCGGGAGCTACGAGCAGTACTTC.

The table lists this clonotype with a few counts. V and J are TRBV15 and TRBJ2-1; TRBD1 is a possible D gene (6 bases). The V gene lost 0 bases and the J gene lost 6 bases, with 12 bases spanning the gap. CDR1 LNHNV and CDR2 YYDKDF come from the germline V gene (reference sequence). This CDR3 contains 15 residues. The chain's CDR3 is CATSRDRNRVNEQFF. CDR3 in DNA: TGTGCCACCAGCAGAGACAGGAACAGGGTCAATGAGCAGTTCTTC.

This clonotype has just a few counts. The chain recombines TRBV20-1 with TRBJ2-4; 8 bases map to TRBD2. The CDR3 is 15 amino acids. In germline, CDR1 is DFQATT, CDR2 SNEGSKA (reference sequence). With V trimmed by 4 bases and J by 8 bases, 13 bases remained unmatched. The CDR3 spells CSATPPGTRSYIQYF. CDR3 coding DNA: TGCAGTGCTACCCCTCCCGGGACTAGGAGTTACATTCAGTACTTC.

The chain employs TRBV25-1 and TRBJ2-3, with 12 nucleotides matching TRBD2. This CDR3 is built from 22 residues. After removal of 4 bases from V and 2 bases from J, the junction contained 22 bases not matched to a gene. Germline V gene lookup returns CDR1 MGHDK and CDR2 SYGVNS. The DNA for the CDR3 is TGTGCCAGCAGTGCCAAATATATCGTTCCCCGAGGACTAGCGGGAACCACAGATACGCAGTATTTT. It encodes CASSAKYIVPRGLAGTTDTQYF.

CDR3 protein: CASSLRGQGGNEQFF. CDR3 bases: TGTGCCAGCAGTTTAAGGGGTCAGGGTGGCAATGAGCAGTTCTTC. The chain couples TRBV12-3 or TRBV12-4 to TRBJ2-1, with D tentatively TRBD1 (5 bases). This CDR3 region has 15 residues. V was clipped by 2 bases and J by 6 bases, with 14 bases between them.

This sequence joins TRBV6-1 and TRBJ2-5, with 8 bases matching TRBD2. The CDR3 is made up of 14 amino acids. Trimming cost V 2 bases and J 3 bases; bases outside gene matches: 2. The germline V gene encodes CDR1 MNHNS and CDR2 SASEGT. CDR3 coding DNA: TGTGCCAGCAGTGAATGGACTAGCAAAGAGACCCAGTACTTC. Translated: CASSEWTSKETQYF.

This rearrangement joins TRBV5-1 to TRBJ2-1; 7 nucleotides match TRBD2. CDR1 is SGHRS and CDR2 is YFSETQ in the germline V gene. The CDR3 contains 15 residues. Trimming took 4 bases from V and 6 from J; bases not matched to a gene: 10. The CDR3 coding sequence is TGCGCCAGCAGCCGAGAACTCCCTAGCGGCAATGAGCAGTTCTTC. Translation: CASSRELPSGNEQFF.

This chain links TRBV2 with TRBJ2-5, with TRBD2 matching 8 bases. Germline loops: CDR1 SNHLY, CDR2 FYNNEI. This CDR3 region has 11 residues. The J segment lost 4 bases and the V segment lost 10 bases, leaving 2 bases of the junction unmatched. The DNA of the CDR3 is TGTGCCAAGCTAGCGGGAGAGACCCAGTACTTC. This codes for CAKLAGETQYF.

There are a few counts of this clonotype. This chain joins TRBV4-1 and TRBJ1-2, with a weak D call TRBD1 (5 bases). Germline V lookup: CDR1 MGHRA, CDR2 YSYEKL. The V end was cut by 3 bases, the J end by 5 bases, with 7 bases between. This CDR3 comprises 12 residues. CDR3 DNA: TGCGCCAGCAGCCAGGGGACTTATGGCTACACCTTC. Translation: CASSQGTYGYTF.

The chain couples TRBV19 to TRBJ2-3; D is unclear. V was pared by 7 bases and J by 2 bases, with 16 bases between. This CDR3 comprises 15 residues. Germline V gene sequence: CDR1 LNHDA, CDR2 SQIVND (reference sequence). CDR3 in DNA: TGTGCCAGTACCAGAGGCGGAGCATACACAGATACGCAGTATTTT. It is translated as CASTRGGAYTDTQYF.